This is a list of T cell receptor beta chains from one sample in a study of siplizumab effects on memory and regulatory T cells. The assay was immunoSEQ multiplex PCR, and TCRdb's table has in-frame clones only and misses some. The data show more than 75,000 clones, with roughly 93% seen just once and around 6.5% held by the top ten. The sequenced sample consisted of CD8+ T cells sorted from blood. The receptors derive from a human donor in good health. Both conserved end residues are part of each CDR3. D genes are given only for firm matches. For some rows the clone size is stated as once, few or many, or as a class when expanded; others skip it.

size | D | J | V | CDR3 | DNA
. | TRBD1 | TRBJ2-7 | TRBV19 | CASNSGTGLHEQYF | TGTGCCAGTAACTCCGGGACAGGGTTACACGAGCAGTACTTC
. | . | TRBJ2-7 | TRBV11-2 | CASSLGRANSYEQYF | TGTGCCAGCAGCTTAGGTCGGGCGAACTCCTACGAGCAGTACTTC
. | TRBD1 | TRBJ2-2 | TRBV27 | CASSFLTAGGATGELFF | TGTGCCAGCAGTTTCCTAACGGCAGGGGGCGCGACCGGGGAGCTGTTTTTT
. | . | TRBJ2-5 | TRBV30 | CAWSVLSGQETQYF | TGTGCCTGGAGTGTACTATCGGGACAAGAGACCCAGTACTTC
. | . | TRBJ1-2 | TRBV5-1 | CASSLGQGLDYGYTF | TGCGCCAGCAGCTTAGGGCAGGGGTTAGACTATGGCTACACCTTC
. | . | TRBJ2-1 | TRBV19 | CASSMEGRTYNEQFF | TGTGCCAGTAGTATGGAGGGACGGACTTACAATGAGCAGTTCTTC
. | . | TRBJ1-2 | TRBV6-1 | CASRAWDYGYTF | TGTGCCAGCAGGGCTTGGGACTATGGCTACACCTTC
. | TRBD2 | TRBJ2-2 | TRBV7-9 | CASSLELAGGTGELFF | TGTGCCAGCAGCTTAGAACTAGCGGGAGGAACCGGGGAGCTGTTTTTT
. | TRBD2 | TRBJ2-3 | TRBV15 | CATSRAKREVSDTQYF | TGTGCCACCAGCAGAGCTAAGCGGGAGGTCTCAGATACGCAGTATTTT
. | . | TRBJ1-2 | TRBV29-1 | CSARGQGLHGYTF | TGCAGCGCCCGAGGGCAGGGTCTGCATGGCTACACCTTC
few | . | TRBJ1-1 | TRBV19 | CASSIGTEAFF | TGTGCCAGTAGTATAGGCACTGAAGCTTTCTTT
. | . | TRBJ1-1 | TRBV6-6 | CAGGSRNTEAFF | TGTGCCGGAGGCAGCCGTAACACTGAAGCTTTCTTT
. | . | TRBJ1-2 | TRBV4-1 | CASSQDYRTGTSGYTF | TGCGCCAGCAGCCAAGATTATCGGACGGGGACCAGTGGCTACACCTTC
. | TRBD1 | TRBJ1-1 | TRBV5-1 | CASSFRQGLSAEAFF | TGCGCCAGCAGCTTTCGACAGGGTTTATCCGCTGAAGCTTTCTTT
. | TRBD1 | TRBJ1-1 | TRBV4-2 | CASSQVDRGSAEAFF | TGTGCCAGCAGCCAAGTGGACAGGGGTTCAGCTGAAGCTTTCTTT
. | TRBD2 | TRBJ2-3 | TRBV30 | CAWTTTGTSGPDTQYF | TGTGCCTGGACCACAACCGGGACTAGCGGCCCAGATACGCAGTATTTT
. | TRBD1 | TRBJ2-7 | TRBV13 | CASSHGTANEQYF | TGTGCCAGCAGCCACGGGACAGCGAACGAGCAGTACTTC
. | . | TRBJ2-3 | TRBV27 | CASSPWTLVADTQYF | TGTGCCAGCAGTCCCTGGACACTAGTAGCAGATACGCAGTATTTT
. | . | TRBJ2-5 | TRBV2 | CASSEGPQETQYF | TGTGCCAGCAGTGAAGGTCCACAAGAGACCCAGTACTTC
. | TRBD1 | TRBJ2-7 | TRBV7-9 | CASSTKTGGPLYEQYF | TGTGCCAGCAGCACGAAGACAGGGGGACCACTATACGAGCAGTACTTC
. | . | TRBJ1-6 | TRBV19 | CASSIEGYYSPLHF | TGTGCCAGTAGTATCGAGGGGTACTATTCACCCCTCCACTTT
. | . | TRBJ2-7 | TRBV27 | CASRPRGLFEQYF | TGTGCCAGCAGACCGCGGGGGCTTTTTGAGCAGTACTTC
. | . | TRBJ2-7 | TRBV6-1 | CASRYRDDRSYEQYF | TGTGCCAGCAGGTATCGGGACGACCGATCCTACGAGCAGTACTTC
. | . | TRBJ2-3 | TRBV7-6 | CASSLARTVQSDTQYF | TGTGCCAGCAGCTTAGCGCGGACAGTCCAATCAGATACGCAGTATTTT
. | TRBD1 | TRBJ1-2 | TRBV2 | CASSEYGTGRYGYTF | TGTGCCAGCAGTGAATATGGGACAGGGCGGTATGGCTACACCTTC
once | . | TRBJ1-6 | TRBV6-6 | CASSYEGQNSPLHF | TGTGCCAGCAGTTACGAGGGGCAGAATTCACCCCTCCACTTT
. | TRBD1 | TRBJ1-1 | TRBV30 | CAWSPGQGADTEAFF | TGTGCCTGGAGTCCGGGACAGGGGGCCGACACTGAAGCTTTCTTT
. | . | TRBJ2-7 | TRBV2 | CAAGVGYEQYF | TGTGCCGCCGGGGTGGGCTACGAGCAGTACTTC
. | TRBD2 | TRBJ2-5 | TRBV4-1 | CASSQTSGGAQTQYF | TGCGCCAGCAGCCAGACTAGCGGGGGGGCTCAGACCCAGTACTTC
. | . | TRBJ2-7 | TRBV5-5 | CASSLTTDPVEQYF | TGTGCCAGCAGCTTGACAACCGACCCCGTCGAGCAGTACTTC
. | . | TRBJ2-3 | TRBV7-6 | CASSLEVESTQYF | TGTGCCAGCAGCTTAGAAGTGGAGAGTACGCAGTATTTT
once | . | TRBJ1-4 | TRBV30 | CAWSLNVGREKLFF | TGTGCCTGGAGTCTCAATGTCGGACGTGAAAAACTGTTTTTT
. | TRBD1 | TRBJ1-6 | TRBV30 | CAWSAWTGGWSPLHF | TGTGCCTGGAGTGCATGGACAGGGGGATGGTCACCCCTCCACTTT
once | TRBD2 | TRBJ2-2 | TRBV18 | CASSPPAGANTGELFF | TGTGCCAGCTCACCACCAGCGGGGGCCAACACCGGGGAGCTGTTTTTT
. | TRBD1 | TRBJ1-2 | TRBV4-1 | CASSQTGTGASGSGYTF | TGCGCCAGCAGCCAGACAGGGACAGGGGCGAGTGGAAGCGGCTACACCTTC
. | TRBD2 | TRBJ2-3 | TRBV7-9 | CASSAGGSGQDTQYF | TGTGCCAGCAGCGCCGGGGGGTCTGGGCAAGATACGCAGTATTTT
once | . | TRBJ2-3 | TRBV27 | CASSPLMGGPKRTDTQYF | TGTGCCAGCAGTCCCCTCATGGGGGGGCCGAAAAGGACAGATACGCAGTATTTT
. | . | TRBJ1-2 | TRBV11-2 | CASSYDLGSLISF | TGTGCCAGCAGCTATGATTTGGGCAGCCTAATATCCTTC
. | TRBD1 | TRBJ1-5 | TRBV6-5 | CASSSSWTGPNQPQHF | TGTGCCAGCAGTTCGAGCTGGACAGGACCCAATCAGCCCCAGCATTTT
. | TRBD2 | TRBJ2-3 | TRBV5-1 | CASSLVGLAGADTQYF | TGCGCCAGCAGCTTGGTAGGACTAGCGGGAGCAGATACGCAGTATTTT
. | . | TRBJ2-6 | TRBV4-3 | CASSQDSGANVLTF | TGCGCCAGCAGCCAAGACTCTGGGGCCAACGTCCTGACTTTC
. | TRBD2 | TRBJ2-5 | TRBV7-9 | CASSSKLAQYQETQYF | TGTGCCAGCAGCTCCAAACTAGCGCAGTACCAAGAGACCCAGTACTTC